What follows describes a single TCR beta chain. The antigen remains undetermined. Germline CDR1 and CDR2: MGHDK and SYGVNS. CDR3 length: 18 residues. J was trimmed by 0 bases and V by 3 bases; bases with no gene match: 14. These data originate in a study of shared clonotypes between healthy human individuals. CD45RO-negative cells were positively selected for CCR7, leaving out terminally differentiated effector memory CD45RA+ cells. Profiling relied on immunoSEQ multiplex PCR, and the TCRdb table lists in-frame clones only, not all of them. This sample has about 820,000 clones, with about 91% found just once. General study results and limits: Generation probability values for non-shared clonotypes were lower than those for clonotypes shared by all four donors. Large depth notwithstanding, sorted-subset sequencing proved incomplete by rarefaction. Limited genetic and exposure-history diversity came from having few donors. It was anticipated that sequencing depth would influence how many clonotypes donors shared.

The chain carries TRBV25-1 and TRBJ2-7, with 7 nucleotides matching TRBD2. The specimen was naive CD8+ T cells sorted from blood. This TCR came from a man between 25 and 39 years old in good health. The CDR3, as DNA: TGTGCCAGCAGTGAGGGACTTCCTAGCGGAGGAAGCTCCTACGAGCAGTACTTC. Its translation: CASSEGLPSGGSSYEQYF.